The entry below gives a single TCR beta chain sequence along with its context. Original analysis: Counts of nucleated cells, estimated from reference gene primer amplification, were obtained. TCRdb's copy holds only in-frame clones and misses some; the assay was immunoSEQ multiplex PCR. The V and J calls and the clone size are those of that table, but D and trimming were determined from the DNA. In the table there are roughly 37,000 clones, around four fifths of which are singletons. The sample comes from a study of blood T cell repertoires in COVID-19. Looking at the study overall: Specimens from acute and convalescent COVID-19 originated in the United States, Italy and Spain. PBMCs, B-cell-depleted T cells, or T cells were the source of the cDNA or gDNA that made up the material.

Specimen: peripheral blood. This clonotype originated in a human donor in a cohort sampled during active COVID-19.

The CDR3 DNA is TGTGCCAGCAGAGGACTAGCGGGTTACAATGAGCAGTTCTTC. This gives the protein CASRGLAGYNEQFF. The V call is TRBV2, the J call TRBJ2-1, with 11 bases lining up with TRBD2. Germline CDR1 reads SNHLY; CDR2 reads FYNNEI. The CDR3 contains 14 residues. Trimming cost V 6 bases and J 4 bases; bases outside gene matches: 2.